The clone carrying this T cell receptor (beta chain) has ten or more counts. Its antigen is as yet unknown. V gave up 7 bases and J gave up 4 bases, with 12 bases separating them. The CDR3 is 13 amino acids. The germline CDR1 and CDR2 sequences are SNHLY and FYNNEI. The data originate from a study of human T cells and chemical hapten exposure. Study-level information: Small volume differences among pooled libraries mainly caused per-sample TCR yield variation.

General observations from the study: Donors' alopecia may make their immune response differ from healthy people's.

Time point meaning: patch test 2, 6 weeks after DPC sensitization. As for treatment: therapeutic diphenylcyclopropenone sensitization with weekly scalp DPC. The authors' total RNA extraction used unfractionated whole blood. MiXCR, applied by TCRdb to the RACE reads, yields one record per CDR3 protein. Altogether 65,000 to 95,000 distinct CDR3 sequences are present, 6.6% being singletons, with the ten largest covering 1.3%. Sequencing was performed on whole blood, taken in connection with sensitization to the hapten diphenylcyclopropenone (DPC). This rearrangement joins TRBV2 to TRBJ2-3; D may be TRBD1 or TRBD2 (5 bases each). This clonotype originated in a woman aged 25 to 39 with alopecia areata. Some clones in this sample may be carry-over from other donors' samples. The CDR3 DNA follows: TGTGCCAGCATAGCGACAGAGTCAGATACGCAGTATTTT. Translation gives CASIATESDTQYF.